This TCR beta chain derives from a study of CD8+CD57+ T cells in acquired aplastic anemia. The CDR3 totals 14 residues. Germline loops: CDR1 SGHVS, CDR2 FQNEAQ. V gave up 1 base and J gave up 11 bases, with 15 bases separating them. Those patients picked for sequencing had displayed CD8+CD57+ cell expansion on flow cytometry. Patients had undergone no therapy by the time their blood was sampled. The TCR beta profiling, which covered VDJ combination and CDR3 sequence, was carried out using genomic DNA as the template. TCRdb itself ran the reads through MiXCR, one entry per CDR3 protein. The repertoire consists of approximately 250,000 distinct CDR3 sequences, with approximately 86% occurring once and the leading ten covering 42%.

The sample taken for sequencing was sorted CD4+, CD8+, or CD8+CD57+ T cells (not recorded which) from PBMCs. V is TRBV7-8 and J is TRBJ1-5, with D uncertain. The TCR originated in a human donor with aplastic anemia. The CDR3, as DNA: TGTGCCAGCAGCTTAGTAGGGCCGAGTGAGACCCAGCATTTT. Residues: CASSLVGPSETQHF.